This T cell receptor (beta chain) was retrieved from a study of blood T cell repertoires in COVID-19. Study as a whole: Acute and convalescent COVID-19 samples came from the United States, Italy and Spain. Sample material is recorded as cDNA or gDNA derived from T cells, B-cell-depleted T cells, or PBMCs.

The CDR3 totals 14 residues. Germline V CDR1 and CDR2: MNHNY, SVGAGI (reference sequence). Trimming removed 0 bases at V and 7 bases at J, with 10 bases between. The authors' processing: Amplification of reference gene primers provided the estimated nucleated cell counts. Produced via immunoSEQ multiplex PCR; TCRdb's table is partial and in-frame only. V and J calls and clone size follow that table, whereas D and trimming were derived from the DNA. This table has over 10,000 clones, about 70% appearing once. The material sequenced was peripheral blood. The chain recombines TRBV6-6 with TRBJ2-1; D is possibly TRBD2 (6 bases). This TCR was sampled from a man between 60 and 70 years old with COVID-19, enrolled during active disease. CDR3 region: CASSYSWGRNEQFF. The CDR3 nucleotides read TGTGCCAGCAGTTACTCGTGGGGGAGGAATGAGCAGTTCTTC.